This T cell receptor (beta chain) came from a study of cytomegalovirus exposure and HLA in healthy donors. Findings and limits, study-wide: The study carried out a later analysis of TCR beta sequences. It associated approximately 15,000 of them with specific HLA alleles at a false discovery rate of 0.05. A later analysis revealed that TCR association rates differed between HLA loci, peaking at DRB1 and bottoming out at HLA-C. It was approximately 170 TCR beta chains that were listed as cytomegalovirus-associated. Sequencing probably produced one cluster of sequence variants that were highly shared.

PCR amplification relied on 60 Vbeta primers (plus 13 Jbeta primers). Clones were read by immunoSEQ multiplex PCR, and TCRdb kept only the in-frame ones, dropping some. This sample has some 130,000 clones, with roughly 79% found just once. The sample holds one count of this clone. What it recognizes is unknown. V lost 6 bases and J lost 2, with 12 bases in between. CDR1 and CDR2 (germline): MNHEY, SVGAGI. The CDR3 covers 14 residues. The specimen was PBMCs. This receptor was obtained from a woman aged 45-60 years in good health and CMV-seronegative. This rearrangement joins TRBV6-5 to TRBJ2-3; possible D gene TRBD1, 5 bases. The CDR3 loop reads CASRKGQHTDTQYF. The DNA for the CDR3 is TGTGCCAGCAGAAAGGGGCAGCACACAGATACGCAGTATTTT.